Described below is a single T cell receptor beta chain sequence and its context. The target antigen is unknown. V trimming: 7 bases; J trimming: 5 bases; junction bases outside the gene matches: 14. This CDR3 has 15 amino acids. Germline V gives CDR1 SGHAT, CDR2 FQNNGV. Treatment specified: oral pan-JAK inhibitor, 5-10 mg twice daily. This sample is part of a study of CD8+ T cells in alopecia areata. Findings and caveats of the study: There were many expanded lesional clones persisting in scalp and blood during tofacitinib.

RNA was isolated and reverse transcribed to cDNA, the sequencing template. This table comes from immunoSEQ multiplex PCR, and its TCRdb copy is limited to in-frame clones, with some not included. The table records about 270,000 clones, 60% of them present only once. The chain recombines TRBV11-2 with TRBJ2-7; 7 bases map to TRBD2. Sequenced material: CD4+ T cells sorted from blood, taken at week 52, from a patient treated with tofacitinib. The receptor was isolated from a human donor with alopecia areata. The CDR3 loop reads CASTPAGLPSDEQYF. The CDR3 region has the DNA TGTGCCAGCACCCCCGCGGGACTACCTAGCGACGAGCAGTACTTC.